This T cell receptor beta chain is from a study of blood T cell repertoires in COVID-19. Per the authors' pipeline: From reference gene primer amplification, estimates of nucleated cell counts were derived. Libraries were prepared by immunoSEQ multiplex PCR; TCRdb keeps only in-frame clonotypes and omits some of them. V and J calls and clone size come straight from that table; D and trimming were deduced from the DNA. The sample contains fewer than 700,000 clones, roughly nine tenths of which appear only once. Trimming took 7 bases from V and 3 from J; bases not matched to a gene: 11. This CDR3 comprises 15 residues. Germline-derived CDR1 and CDR2 are SEHNR and FQNEAQ (reference sequence).

The sample consisted of peripheral blood. The rearrangement uses TRBV7-9 and TRBJ2-7; the match to TRBD2 covers 8 bases. The sequence came from a woman in her forties or fifties with COVID-19, enrolled during active disease. The CDR3 spells CASMAPAGANYEQYF. CDR3 nucleotides: TGTGCCAGCATGGCCCCAGCGGGGGCTAACTACGAGCAGTACTTC.